The 10 T cell receptor beta chains below come from one sample, sequenced in a study of blood T cell repertoires in COVID-19. Produced via immunoSEQ multiplex PCR; TCRdb's table is partial and in-frame only. Of roughly 180,000 clones in the sample, roughly 80% were seen once. The specimen was PBMCs or T cells enriched from blood (not recorded which). These receptors all stem from a woman between 50 and 59 years old who had recovered from COVID-19.

The genes are TRBV30 and TRBJ1-1, with 7 bases identical to TRBD1. Germline-derived CDR1 and CDR2 are GTSNPN and SVGIG (reference sequence). This CDR3 region has 12 residues. J was trimmed by 11 bases and V by 5 bases; bases with no gene match: 11. CDR3 protein: CAWLKEGARAFF. CDR3 coding DNA: TGTGCCTGGCTTAAGGAGGGGGCAAGGGCTTTCTTT.

J is TRBJ2-1 and V is TRBV4-3, with 14 bases lining up with TRBD2. The CDR3 totals 15 residues. After removal of 4 bases from V and 5 bases from J, the junction contained 1 base not matched to a gene. Germline values: CDR1 LGHNA, CDR2 YSLEER. The DNA of the CDR3 is TGCGCCAGCAGCCCGGGACTAGCGGGAGACAATGAGCAGTTCTTC. Its protein product is CASSPGLAGDNEQFF.

The chain combines TRBV7-6 with TRBJ2-2; tentative D call: TRBD2 (5 bases). The V gene's germline CDR1 is SGHVS and CDR2 FNYEAQ. The CDR3 covers 16 residues. Between the trimmed V and J ends, which lost 5 bases and 5 bases, there was a span of 18 bases. CDR3 DNA sequence: TGTGCCAGCAGCCCGTTAACCTCCGGGGAGACCGGGGAGCTGTTTTTT. Encoded protein: CASSPLTSGETGELFF.

The gene calls are TRBV15 and TRBJ2-5; TRBD1 matches at 7 bases. In germline, CDR1 is LNHNV, CDR2 YYDKDF (reference sequence). The CDR3 runs to 14 residues. Trimming removed 5 bases from V and 5 bases from J; junction bases left unmatched: 8. This chain's CDR3 is CATSLQGFGETQYF. The CDR3 DNA reads as TGTGCCACCAGCCTACAGGGGTTCGGGGAGACCCAGTACTTC. Complete variable domain (other parts from reference TRBV15 and TRBJ2-5): DAMVIQNPRYQVTQFGKPVTLSCSQTLNHNVMYWYQQKSSQAPKLLFHYYDKDFNNEADTPDNFQSRRPNTSFCFLDIRSPGLGDTAMYLCATSLQGFGETQYFGPGTRLLVL.

The chain combines TRBV30 with TRBJ1-3; tentatively, D is TRBD1 (5 bases). The CDR3 is made up of 13 amino acids. Trimming took off 4 bases at V and 3 bases at J, with 10 bases between the two ends. Germline V gene lookup returns CDR1 GTSNPN and CDR2 SVGIG (reference sequence). In nucleotides, the CDR3 is TGTGCCTGGACCCAGGGCCATGGAAACACCATATATTTT. As protein: CAWTQGHGNTIYF.

V gene TRBV2 combines with J gene TRBJ2-5; D not resolved. V was cut by 2 bases and J by 0 bases, with 16 bases left in between. Germline CDR1 is SNHLY and CDR2 is FYNNEI. The CDR3 runs to 17 residues. CDR3: CASSERAPQDYQETQYF. DNA of the CDR3: TGTGCCAGCAGTGAAAGAGCCCCCCAAGATTACCAAGAGACCCAGTACTTC. The variable domain in full, with the rest retrieved from reference TRBV2 and TRBJ2-5, is EPEVTQTPSHQVTQMGQEVILRCVPISNHLYFYWYRQILGQKVEFLVSFYNNEISEKSEIFDDQFSVERPDGSNFTLKIRSTKLEDSAMYFCASSERAPQDYQETQYFGPGTRLLVL.

This clone appeared a few times. V and J are TRBV9 and TRBJ2-2, with 7 bases fitting TRBD1. CDR3 size: 16 residues. Trimming cost V 1 base and J 3 bases; bases outside gene matches: 6. In germline, CDR1 is SGDLS, CDR2 YYNGEE. In nucleotides, the CDR3 is TGTGCCAGCAGCGTAAACCGGGACAGCTACACCGGGGAGCTGTTTTTT. It translates to CASSVNRDSYTGELFF.

The chain uses TRBV5-1 and TRBJ1-1; no clear D gene. The germline V and J ends were trimmed by 3 bases and 1 base, with 10 bases remaining between them. Germline V gene sequence: CDR1 SGHRS, CDR2 YFSETQ. The CDR3 consists of 14 residues. The CDR3 coding sequence is TGCGCCAGCAGCTCCGCCACAGCGAACACTGAAGCTTTCTTT. Its translation is CASSSATANTEAFF.

J is TRBJ2-7 and V is TRBV10-1; perhaps TRBD1 as D (6 bases). The CDR3 runs 11 residues. CDR1 is WNHNN and CDR2 is SYGVQD in the germline V gene (reference sequence). With 9 bases removed from V and 5 bases from J, the gap between germline ends came to 11 bases. CDR3 bases: TGCGCCAGGGGGGCGAAGGACGAGCAGTACGTC. This gives the protein CARGAKDEQYV.

In DNA form, the CDR3 reads TGTGCCAGCAGCCCCCGACAGGATGGAGGCTACACCTTC. This encodes CASSPRQDGGYTF. The rearrangement links TRBV7-8 to TRBJ1-2; D possibly corresponds to TRBD1 (6 bases). V was cut by 5 bases and J by 8 bases, with 15 bases left in between. The CDR3 loop spans 13 amino acids. The germline CDR1 and CDR2 sequences are SGHVS and FQNEAQ.